This T cell receptor (beta chain) was observed in a study of T-cell reconstitution after alpha-beta-depleted transplantation in children. The authors prepared the TCRbeta library with unique molecular identifiers. TCRdb used MiXCR to reprocess the PCR reads, holding one entry per CDR3 protein. This repertoire shows approximately 400,000 distinct CDR3 sequences, roughly 11% found once; its top ten account for roughly 5%. From germline, CDR1 is SEHNR and CDR2 FQNEAQ (reference sequence). The J segment lost 2 bases and the V segment lost 2 bases, leaving 9 bases of the junction unmatched. CDR3 length: 17 residues.

The origin of this receptor is a human donor who donated a stem cell graft to a child with acute myeloid leukemia. The V and J genes are TRBV7-9 and TRBJ2-5; 9 bases map to TRBD1. Material: PBMCs from the stem cell graft donor, obtained from the stem cell graft. The CDR3 region is CASSLMSIGTGQETQYF. The CDR3 DNA reads as TGTGCCAGCAGCTTAATGAGTATCGGGACAGGGCAAGAGACCCAGTACTTC.